The next 3 T cell receptor beta chains were all read from a single sample in a study of cytomegalovirus exposure and HLA in healthy donors (dated by TCRdb to 2015 to 2018). The library was prepared using the immunoSEQ multiplex PCR assay. For the multiplex PCR, a mixture combining 60 forward primers for TCR Vbeta segments and 13 reverse primers for TCR Jbeta segments was used. This immuneACCESS table, as held by TCRdb, lists in-frame sequences with V and J called but not all clones. Of the missing ones, under half trace to an unresolved V gene in checked studies; the others have no known cause. The sample has 100,000 or so clones on record, 75% to 85% of them singletons. Of the sample, around 4.5% falls within the top ten clones. Sequenced sample: PBMCs. The receptors stem from a woman between 40 and 50 years old in good health and CMV-seronegative.

The chain joins TRBV2 to TRBJ1-1, with 8 bases fitting TRBD1. The length of the CDR3 is 14 residues. Germline V gene sequence: CDR1 SNHLY, CDR2 FYNNEI. V gave up 7 bases and J gave up 5 bases; unmatched junction bases: 9. CDR3 protein: CASNDGQGRTEAFF. As DNA, the CDR3 is TGTGCCAGCAACGACGGACAGGGTCGAACTGAAGCTTTCTTT.

The chain is built from TRBV21-1 and TRBJ2-7; the DNA was not used to check the table's D call, TRBD2. TRBV21-1 is labeled a pseudogene. The CDR3 covers 18 residues. This chain's CDR3 is CASSKEPRTSGDSYEQYF. The CDR3 nucleotides are TGTGCCAGCAGCAAAGAACCCCGGACTAGCGGGGACTCCTACGAGCAGTACTTC.

Points on this clone: A junction boundary mismatches the germline segment, possibly from a read error. The chain uses TRBV5-6 and TRBJ1-2, with TRBD1 identical over 9 bases. This CDR3 comprises 14 residues. CDR1 and CDR2 (germline): SGHDT, YYEEEE. The CDR3 DNA follows: TGTGCCAGCAGCTTTAGGGGACAGGGCCGAAGTTCCGACTTC. It translates to CASSFRGQGRSSDF.